Each of the 23 T cell receptor beta chains below was sequenced from the same sample in a study of cytomegalovirus exposure and HLA in healthy donors. Primers: 60 Vbeta forward and 13 Jbeta reverse. TCRdb's table, derived via immunoSEQ multiplex PCR, lists solely in-frame clones and lacks some. The sample gives hundreds of thousands of clones, almost 80% of which show up once; around 4% is in the top ten. The sequenced material came from PBMCs. The receptors originated from a male donor in good health and CMV-seronegative.

This rearrangement joins TRBV29-1 to TRBJ2-3, with 9 bases aligning to TRBD1. This CDR3 spans 13 amino acids. V shed 4 bases, J shed 6 bases, and the junction held 5 bases outside the gene matches. Germline V gene lookup returns CDR1 SQVTM and CDR2 ANQGSEA. The CDR3 spells CSVANRGQDTQYF. The CDR3 coding sequence is TGCAGCGTTGCCAACAGGGGGCAGGATACGCAGTATTTT.

As DNA, the CDR3 is TGTGCCAGCAGCTCACGGACAGGATTCACAACTAATGAAAAACTGTTTTTT. It translates to CASSSRTGFTTNEKLFF. The rearrangement joins TRBV4-2 to TRBJ1-4; 7 bases agree with TRBD1. The germline CDR1 and CDR2 sequences are LGHNA and YNFKEQ. The junction had 9 bases not matched to a gene; V was cut back by 5 bases and J by 0 bases. The CDR3 is 17 amino acids.

The V call is TRBV9, the J call TRBJ1-4; a weak D match, TRBD1 (5 bases). Germline V gene lookup returns CDR1 SGDLS and CDR2 YYNGEE. The V gene lost 0 bases and the J gene lost 8 bases, with 14 bases spanning the gap. This CDR3 has 15 residues. Written as DNA, the CDR3 is TGTGCCAGCAGCGTAGAAAGGGGCCGGAACGAAAAACTGTTTTTT. Translating it yields CASSVERGRNEKLFF. Filled out from reference TRBV9 and TRBJ1-4, the complete variable domain reads DSGVTQTPKHLITATGQRVTLRCSPRSGDLSVYWYQQSLDQGLQFLIQYYNGEERAKGNILERFSAQQFPDLHSELNLSSLELGDSALYFCASSVERGRNEKLFFGSGTQLSVL.

This chain links TRBV5-1 with TRBJ2-7; 8 bases line up with TRBD2. The CDR3 is 14 amino acids. V was pared by 3 bases and J by 2 bases, with 4 bases of the junction left unmatched. The germline CDR1 and CDR2 sequences are SGHRS and YFSETQ. As DNA, the CDR3 is TGCGCCAGCAGCTCGGGACTAGAAGCCTACGAGCAGTACTTC. The encoded protein is CASSSGLEAYEQYF. Full variable domain (missing parts from reference TRBV5-1 and TRBJ2-7): KAGVTQTPRYLIKTRGQQVTLSCSPISGHRSVSWYQQTPGQGLQFLFEYFSETQRNKGNFPGRFSGRQFSNSRSEMNVSTLELGDSALYLCASSSGLEAYEQYFGPGTRLTVT.

This chain connects TRBV5-1 to TRBJ1-3, with D perhaps TRBD1 (6 bases). The V gene lost 3 bases and the J gene lost 4 bases, with 17 bases spanning the gap. The V gene's germline CDR1 is SGHRS and CDR2 YFSETQ. The CDR3 is 16 residues long. CDR3 residues: CASSSDGGLLGNTIYF. The CDR3 region has the DNA TGCGCCAGCAGCTCTGACGGGGGGCTATTGGGAAACACCATATATTTT.

The chain recombines TRBV28 with TRBJ2-1; D is ambiguous. This CDR3 spans 9 amino acids. Trimming stripped 11 bases from V and 10 bases from J, with 9 bases between. CDR1 and CDR2 from the germline V gene are MDHEN and SYDVKM. CDR3 nucleotide sequence: TGTGCCGCCGGTTGGGAGCAGTTCTTC. Amino acid sequence: CAAGWEQFF.

The chain employs TRBV29-1 and TRBJ2-1, with D possibly matching TRBD2 (5 bases). V lost 0 bases to trimming and J lost 5 bases, with 17 bases between them. The CDR3 totals 16 residues. The V gene's germline CDR1 is SQVTM and CDR2 ANQGSEA. This CDR3 is CSVEEFSGKYHNEQFF. The CDR3 region has the DNA TGCAGCGTTGAAGAGTTCTCCGGGAAGTACCACAATGAGCAGTTCTTC.

CDR3 sequence (DNA): TGTGCCAGCAGTCCTCCCCTAGGTAGCGGCTCCTACGAGCAGTACTTC. This encodes CASSPPLGSGSYEQYF. The V gene is TRBV28, the J gene TRBJ2-7; perhaps TRBD2 as D (6 bases). V lost 5 bases to trimming and J lost 0 bases, with 17 bases between them. The V gene's germline CDR1 is MDHEN and CDR2 SYDVKM. CDR3 length: 16 residues.

This chain uses TRBV6-5 with TRBJ1-5; D remains ambiguous. The V and J ends lost 4 bases and 2 bases respectively, with 12 bases between them. The V gene's germline CDR1 is MNHEY and CDR2 SVGAGI. The CDR3 has 15 amino acids. DNA of the CDR3: TGTGCCAGCAGTTCGCGGGTAGGAGGCAATCAGCCCCAGCATTTT. Encoded protein: CASSSRVGGNQPQHF.

This clone turned up a few times. For the CDR3, the DNA is TGTGCCAGCAGCCCCGGACGGGAGAACACTGAAGCTTTCTTT. Residues: CASSPGRENTEAFF. The genes are TRBV5-6 and TRBJ1-1; D not resolved. CDR3 length equals 14 residues. Per germline, CDR1 SGHDT and CDR2 YYEEEE. Between the trimmed V and J ends, which lost 4 bases and 1 base, there was a span of 11 bases. Filled out from reference TRBV5-6 and TRBJ1-1, the complete variable domain reads DAGVTQSPTHLIKTRGQQVTLRCSPKSGHDTVSWYQQALGQGPQFIFQYYEEEERQRGNFPDRFSGHQFPNYSSELNVNALLLGDSALYLCASSPGRENTEAFFGQGTRLTVV.

This chain uses TRBV5-4 with TRBJ2-5; tentative D call: TRBD2 (5 bases). Germline CDR1 SGHNT, CDR2 YYREEE (reference sequence). The CDR3 is 15 amino acids. With 5 bases removed from V and 5 bases from J, the gap between germline ends came to 19 bases. The CDR3 region has the DNA TGTGCCAGCAGTCCACTATCCGGAGGCGTGGAGACCCAGTACTTC. It yields the protein CASSPLSGGVETQYF.

The chain uses TRBV28 and TRBJ2-7; 8 nucleotides align to TRBD1. J was trimmed by 3 bases and V by 7 bases; bases with no gene match: 11. From germline, CDR1 is MDHEN and CDR2 SYDVKM. The CDR3 has 15 residues. CDR3 region: CASTTRDRSFYEQYF. CDR3 nucleotides: TGTGCCAGCACTACCCGGGACAGGTCTTTCTACGAGCAGTACTTC.

CDR3 loop: CAWRLGTGLGAFF. CDR3 coding DNA: TGTGCCTGGAGGCTAGGGACAGGGCTGGGAGCTTTCTTT. J is TRBJ1-1 and V is TRBV30; 9 nucleotides align to TRBD1. V was pared by 3 bases and J by 10 bases, with 9 bases of the junction left unmatched. CDR1 and CDR2 (germline): GTSNPN, SVGIG (reference sequence). The length of the CDR3 is 13 residues.

This clone came up a few times. V gene TRBV4-1 combines with J gene TRBJ1-2; D ambiguous. This CDR3 comprises 16 residues. The V end was cut by 1 base, the J end by 0 bases, with 12 bases between. Germline CDR1 reads MGHRA; CDR2 reads YSYEKL. The CDR3 loop reads CASSQALQVANYGYTF. CDR3 DNA: TGCGCCAGCAGCCAAGCGCTCCAGGTAGCTAACTATGGCTACACCTTC.

This chain connects TRBV7-9 to TRBJ2-7, with TRBD1 matching 10 bases. V was pared by 5 bases and J by 3 bases, with 7 bases of the junction left unmatched. The CDR3 runs to 15 residues. The germline CDR1 and CDR2 sequences are SEHNR and FQNEAQ (reference sequence). CDR3: CASSDPGQGFYEQYF. For the CDR3, the DNA is TGTGCCAGCAGCGATCCGGGACAGGGGTTCTACGAGCAGTACTTC.

V is TRBV11-2 and J is TRBJ2-5; TRBD1 agrees at 11 bases. The trim removed 5 bases at V and 5 bases at J, leaving 4 bases unmatched. The CDR3 totals 14 residues. Germline-derived CDR1 and CDR2 are SGHAT and FQNNGV. The CDR3 protein is CASSPGQGGETQYF. CDR3 nucleotides: TGTGCCAGCAGCCCGGGACAGGGGGGGGAGACCCAGTACTTC.

V is TRBV5-6 and J is TRBJ2-1; TRBD1 aligns across 8 bases. The CDR3 has 15 residues. V lost 0 bases to trimming and J lost 8 bases; unmatched junction nucleotides: 7. Germline V gene data show CDR1 as SGHDT and CDR2 as YYEEEE. CDR3 protein: CASSLVRQGAYEQFF. For the CDR3, the DNA is TGTGCCAGCAGCTTGGTCCGGCAGGGGGCATATGAGCAGTTCTTC.

The rearrangement uses TRBV2 and TRBJ2-7; TRBD1 matches 8 bases. The CDR3 contains 14 residues. The J segment lost 7 bases and the V segment lost 6 bases, leaving 11 bases of the junction unmatched. Germline CDR1 reads SNHLY; CDR2 reads FYNNEI. CDR3 region: CASRIQGVGWEQYF. The CDR3 DNA is TGTGCCAGCAGGATACAGGGGGTAGGATGGGAGCAGTACTTC.

The chain is built from TRBV14 and TRBJ2-2; TRBD2 matches at 9 bases. Trimming at V came to 3 bases and at J to 8 bases, leaving 19 bases not matched to a gene. Germline V lookup: CDR1 SGHDN, CDR2 FVKESK. The CDR3 totals 19 residues. This chain's CDR3 is CASSQTGLAGYTRPGELFF. CDR3 DNA sequence: TGTGCCAGCAGCCAGACAGGTCTAGCGGGATATACTCGGCCGGGGGAGCTGTTTTTT.

This clone was seen once. V usage is TRBV9 and J usage is TRBJ1-3; 8 bases line up with TRBD1. The junction had 12 bases not matched to a gene; V was cut back by 4 bases and J by 0 bases. CDR3 length: 18 residues. Looked up from germline, CDR1 is SGDLS and CDR2 is YYNGEE. CDR3 sequence: CASSPRGQGEFSGNTIYF. In DNA form, the CDR3 reads TGTGCCAGCAGCCCCCGAGGACAGGGCGAATTCTCTGGAAACACCATATATTTT.

The V call is TRBV18, the J call TRBJ1-5; TRBD1 might be the D (5 bases). Germline values: CDR1 KGHSH, CDR2 LQKENI. V lost 3 bases and J 0 bases, leaving 9 bases between the germline ends. The CDR3 sequence is 15 residues long. The CDR3 loop is CASSPLGGSNQPQHF. The DNA for the CDR3 is TGTGCCAGCTCACCCTTGGGGGGTAGCAATCAGCCCCAGCATTTT.

V and J are TRBV6-1 and TRBJ2-7; D not resolved. CDR1 and CDR2 from the germline V gene are MNHNS and SASEGT. With 0 bases removed from V and 11 bases from J, the gap between germline ends came to 8 bases. There are 11 residues in the CDR3. The CDR3 sequence: CASSEAFREYF. As DNA, the CDR3 is TGTGCCAGCAGTGAAGCATTTCGGGAGTACTTC.

About this clone: This sample also contains other DNA sequences that code for the same CDR3. The chain couples TRBV11-2 to TRBJ2-7, with D perhaps TRBD2 (6 bases). The length of the CDR3 is 13 residues. Trimming removed 1 base from V and 4 bases from J, with 8 bases in between. CDR1 is SGHAT, CDR2 FQNNGV, per germline. CDR3 nucleotides: TGTGCCAGCAGCTTAGGGGGGGTATACGAGCAGTACTTC. It yields the protein CASSLGGVYEQYF.